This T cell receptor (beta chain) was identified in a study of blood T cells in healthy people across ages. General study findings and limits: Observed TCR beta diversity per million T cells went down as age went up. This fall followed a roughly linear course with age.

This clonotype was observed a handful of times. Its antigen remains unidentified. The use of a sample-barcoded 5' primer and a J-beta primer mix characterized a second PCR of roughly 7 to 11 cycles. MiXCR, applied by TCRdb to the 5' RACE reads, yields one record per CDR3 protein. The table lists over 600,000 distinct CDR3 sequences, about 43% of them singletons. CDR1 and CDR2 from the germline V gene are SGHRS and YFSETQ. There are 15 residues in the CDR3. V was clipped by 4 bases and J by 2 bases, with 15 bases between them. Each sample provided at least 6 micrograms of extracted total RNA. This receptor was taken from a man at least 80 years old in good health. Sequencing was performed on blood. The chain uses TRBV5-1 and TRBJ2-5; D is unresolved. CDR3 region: CASSTWEGPQETQYF. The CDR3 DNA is TGCGCCAGCAGCACGTGGGAAGGCCCTCAAGAGACCCAGTACTTC.